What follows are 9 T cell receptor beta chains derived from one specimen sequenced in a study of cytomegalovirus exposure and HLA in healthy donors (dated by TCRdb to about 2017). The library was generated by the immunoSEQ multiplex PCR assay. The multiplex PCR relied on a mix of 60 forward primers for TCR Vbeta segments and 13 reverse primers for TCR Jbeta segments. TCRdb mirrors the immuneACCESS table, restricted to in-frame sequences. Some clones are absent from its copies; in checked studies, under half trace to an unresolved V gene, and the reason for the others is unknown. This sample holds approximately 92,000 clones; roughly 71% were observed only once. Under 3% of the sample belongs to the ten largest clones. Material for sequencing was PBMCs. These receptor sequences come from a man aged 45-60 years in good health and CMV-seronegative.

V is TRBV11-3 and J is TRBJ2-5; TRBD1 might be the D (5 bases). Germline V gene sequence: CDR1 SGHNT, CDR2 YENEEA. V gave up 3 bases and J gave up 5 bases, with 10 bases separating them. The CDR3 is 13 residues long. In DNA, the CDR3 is TGTGCCAGCAGCTTGGTGGGGCAGGAGACCCAGTACTTC. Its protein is CASSLVGQETQYF.

CDR3 sequence reads: CASSPWGANTGELFF. CDR3 nucleotide sequence: TGTGCCAGCAGCCCCTGGGGAGCGAACACCGGGGAGCTGTTTTTT. V is TRBV7-6 and J is TRBJ2-2; possible D gene TRBD2, 5 bases. The CDR3 length is 15 residues. V lost 5 bases and J lost 0, with 10 bases in between. Germline values: CDR1 SGHVS, CDR2 FNYEAQ.

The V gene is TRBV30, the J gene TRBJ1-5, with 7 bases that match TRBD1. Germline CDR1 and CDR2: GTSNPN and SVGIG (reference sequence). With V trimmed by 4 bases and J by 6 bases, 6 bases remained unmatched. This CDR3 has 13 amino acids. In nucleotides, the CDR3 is TGTGCCTGGAACAGGGGATTCGGTCAGCCCCAGCATTTT. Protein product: CAWNRGFGQPQHF. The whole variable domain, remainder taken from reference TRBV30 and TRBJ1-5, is SQTIHQWPATLVQPVGSPLSLECTVEGTSNPNLYWYRQAAGRGLQLLFYSVGIGQISSEVPQNLSASRPQDRQFILSSKKLLLSDSGFYLCAWNRGFGQPQHFGDGTRLSIL.

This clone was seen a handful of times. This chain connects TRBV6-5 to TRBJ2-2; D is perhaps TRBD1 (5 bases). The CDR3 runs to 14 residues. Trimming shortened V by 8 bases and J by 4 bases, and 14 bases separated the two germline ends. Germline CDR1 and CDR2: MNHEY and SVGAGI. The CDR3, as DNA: TGTGCCAGCGGACAAAACATGTTCACCGGGGAGCTGTTTTTT. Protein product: CASGQNMFTGELFF.

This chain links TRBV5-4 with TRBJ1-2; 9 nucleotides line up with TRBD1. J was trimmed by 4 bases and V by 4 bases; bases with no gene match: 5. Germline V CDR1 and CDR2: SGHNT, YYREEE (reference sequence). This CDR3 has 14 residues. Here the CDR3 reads CASSLPQGAYGYTF. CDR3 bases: TGTGCCAGCAGCCTCCCACAGGGGGCCTATGGCTACACCTTC.

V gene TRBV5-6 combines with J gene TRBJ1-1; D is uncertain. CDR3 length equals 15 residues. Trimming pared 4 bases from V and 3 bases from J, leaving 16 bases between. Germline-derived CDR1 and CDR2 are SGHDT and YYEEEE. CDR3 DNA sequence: TGTGCCAGCAGCCCACCGCGGGGATGGGACACTGAAGCTTTCTTT. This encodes CASSPPRGWDTEAFF.

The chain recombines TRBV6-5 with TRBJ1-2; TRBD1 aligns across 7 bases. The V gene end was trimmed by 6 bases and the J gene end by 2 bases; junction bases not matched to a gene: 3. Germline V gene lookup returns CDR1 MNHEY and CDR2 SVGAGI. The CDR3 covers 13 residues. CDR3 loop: CASRTGWNYGYTF. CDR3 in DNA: TGTGCCAGCAGGACAGGGTGGAACTATGGCTACACCTTC.

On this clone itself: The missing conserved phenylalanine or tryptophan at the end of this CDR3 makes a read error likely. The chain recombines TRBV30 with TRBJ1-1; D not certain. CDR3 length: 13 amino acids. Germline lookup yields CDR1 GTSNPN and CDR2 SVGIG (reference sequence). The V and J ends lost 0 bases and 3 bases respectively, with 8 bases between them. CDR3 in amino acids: CAWSVGGYTEAFV. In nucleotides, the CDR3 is TGTGCCTGGAGTGTAGGAGGCTACACTGAAGCTTTCGTT.

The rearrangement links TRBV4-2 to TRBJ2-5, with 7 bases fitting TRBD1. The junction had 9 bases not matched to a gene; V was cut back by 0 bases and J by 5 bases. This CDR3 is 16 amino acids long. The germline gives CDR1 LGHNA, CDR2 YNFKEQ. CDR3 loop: CASSQDQQGGLETQYF. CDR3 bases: TGTGCCAGCAGCCAAGATCAACAAGGGGGCCTGGAGACCCAGTACTTC.